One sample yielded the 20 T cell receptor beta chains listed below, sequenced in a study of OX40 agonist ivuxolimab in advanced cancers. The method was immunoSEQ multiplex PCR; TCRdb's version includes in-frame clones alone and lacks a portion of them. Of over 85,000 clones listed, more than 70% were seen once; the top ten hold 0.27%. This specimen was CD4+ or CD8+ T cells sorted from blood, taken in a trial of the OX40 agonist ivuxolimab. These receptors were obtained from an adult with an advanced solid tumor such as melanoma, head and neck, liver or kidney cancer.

The CDR3 reads CASSQEAIGAITGKLFF. In DNA, the CDR3 is TGCGCCAGCAGCCAAGAGGCGATCGGGGCCATCACCGGAAAACTGTTTTTT. The genes are TRBV4-3 and TRBJ1-4, with D possibly being TRBD1 (5 bases). Germline-derived CDR1 and CDR2 are LGHNA and YSLEER. The length of the CDR3 is 17 residues. V was trimmed by 0 bases and J by 10 bases, leaving 21 bases between them.

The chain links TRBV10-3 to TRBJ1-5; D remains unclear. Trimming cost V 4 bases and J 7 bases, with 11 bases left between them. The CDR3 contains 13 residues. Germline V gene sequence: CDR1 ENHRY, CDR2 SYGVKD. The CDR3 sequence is CAISGKGDQPQHF. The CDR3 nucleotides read TGTGCCATCAGTGGGAAGGGTGACCAGCCCCAGCATTTT.

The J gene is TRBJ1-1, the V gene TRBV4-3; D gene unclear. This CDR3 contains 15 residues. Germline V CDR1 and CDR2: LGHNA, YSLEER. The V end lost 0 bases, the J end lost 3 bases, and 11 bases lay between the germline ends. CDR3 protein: CASSQDETEDTEAFF. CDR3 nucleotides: TGCGCCAGCAGCCAAGATGAAACAGAGGACACTGAAGCTTTCTTT.

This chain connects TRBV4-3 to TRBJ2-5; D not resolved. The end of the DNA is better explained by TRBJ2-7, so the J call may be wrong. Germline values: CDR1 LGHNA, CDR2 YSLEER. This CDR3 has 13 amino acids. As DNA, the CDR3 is TGCGCCAGCAGTTTGGCCAGGAACTACGAGCAGTACTTC. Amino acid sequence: CASSLARNYEQYF.

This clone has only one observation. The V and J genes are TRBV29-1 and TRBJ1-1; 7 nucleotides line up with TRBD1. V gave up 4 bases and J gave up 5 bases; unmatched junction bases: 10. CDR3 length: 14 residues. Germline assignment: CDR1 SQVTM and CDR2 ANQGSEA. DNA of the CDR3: TGCAGCGTTGGAACTACAGGGGTTAGGACTGAAGCTTTCTTT. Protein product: CSVGTTGVRTEAFF.

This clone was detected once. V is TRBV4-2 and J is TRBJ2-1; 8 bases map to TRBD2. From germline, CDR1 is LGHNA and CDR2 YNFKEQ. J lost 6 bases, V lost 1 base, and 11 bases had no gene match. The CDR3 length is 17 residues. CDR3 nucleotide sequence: TGTGCCAGCAGCCAAGGCCCCCGGGGGGGGAGTATCAATGAGCAGTTCTTC. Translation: CASSQGPRGGSINEQFF.

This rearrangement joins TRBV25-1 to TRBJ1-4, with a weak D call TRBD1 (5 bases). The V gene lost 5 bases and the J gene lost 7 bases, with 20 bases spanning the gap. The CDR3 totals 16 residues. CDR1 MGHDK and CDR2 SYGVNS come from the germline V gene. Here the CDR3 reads CASSNPGGVRVEKLFF. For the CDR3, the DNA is TGTGCCAGCAGTAACCCCGGTGGGGTCAGGGTTGAAAAACTGTTTTTT.

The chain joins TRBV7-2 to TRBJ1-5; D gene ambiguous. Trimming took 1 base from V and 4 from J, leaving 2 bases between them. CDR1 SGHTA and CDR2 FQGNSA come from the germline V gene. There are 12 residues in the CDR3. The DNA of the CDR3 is TGTGCCAGCAGCTTAGTGAATCAGCCCCAGCATTTT. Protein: CASSLVNQPQHF.

The CDR3 nucleotides are TGTGCCAGCTCACCAAGGGGCACGCGGGGACGTACGAACACTGAAGCTTTCTTT. Translating gives CASSPRGTRGRTNTEAFF. The rearrangement joins TRBV18 to TRBJ1-1; D might be TRBD1 (5 bases). The CDR3 extends over 18 amino acids. The V and J ends lost 2 bases and 1 base respectively, with 20 bases between them. Germline lookup yields CDR1 KGHSH and CDR2 LQKENI.

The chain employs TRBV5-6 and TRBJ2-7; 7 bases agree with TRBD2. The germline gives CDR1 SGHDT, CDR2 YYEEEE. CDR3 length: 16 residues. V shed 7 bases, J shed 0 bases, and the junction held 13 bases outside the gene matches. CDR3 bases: TGTGCCAGCTGCCGCGATCCGGGACTAACCTCCTACGAGCAGTACTTC. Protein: CASCRDPGLTSYEQYF.

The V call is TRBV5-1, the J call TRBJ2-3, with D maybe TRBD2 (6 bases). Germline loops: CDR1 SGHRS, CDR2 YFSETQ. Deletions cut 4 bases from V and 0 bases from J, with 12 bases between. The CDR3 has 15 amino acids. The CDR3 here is CASSGGVPSTDTQYF. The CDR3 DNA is TGCGCCAGCAGCGGCGGGGTTCCCAGCACAGATACGCAGTATTTT.

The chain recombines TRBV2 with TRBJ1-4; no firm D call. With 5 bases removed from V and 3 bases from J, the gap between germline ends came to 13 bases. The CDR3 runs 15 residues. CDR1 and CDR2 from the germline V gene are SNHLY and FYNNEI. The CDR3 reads CASSQGGPANEKLFF. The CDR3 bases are TGTGCCAGCAGTCAAGGAGGGCCCGCTAATGAAAAACTGTTTTTT.

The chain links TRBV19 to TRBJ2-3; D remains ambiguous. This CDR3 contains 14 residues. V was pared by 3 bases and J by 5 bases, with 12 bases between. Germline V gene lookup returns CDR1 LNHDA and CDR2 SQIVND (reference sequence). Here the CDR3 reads CASSMAVGRDTQYF. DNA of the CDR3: TGTGCCAGTAGTATGGCGGTGGGTCGAGATACGCAGTATTTT.

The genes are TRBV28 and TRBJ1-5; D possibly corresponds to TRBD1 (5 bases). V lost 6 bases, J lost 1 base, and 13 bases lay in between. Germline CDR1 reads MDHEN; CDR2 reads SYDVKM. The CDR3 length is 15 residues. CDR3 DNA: TGTGCCAGCAGGGTTGGGGGAACAAGCAATCAGCCCCAGCATTTT. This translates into CASRVGGTSNQPQHF.

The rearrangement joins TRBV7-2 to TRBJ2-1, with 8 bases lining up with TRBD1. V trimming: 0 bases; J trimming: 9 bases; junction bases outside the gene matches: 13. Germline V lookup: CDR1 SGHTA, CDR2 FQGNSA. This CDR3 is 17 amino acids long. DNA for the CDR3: TGTGCCAGCAGCTTAGCCCGGACAGGGAGTTTTATTAGTGAGCAGTTCTTC. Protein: CASSLARTGSFISEQFF.

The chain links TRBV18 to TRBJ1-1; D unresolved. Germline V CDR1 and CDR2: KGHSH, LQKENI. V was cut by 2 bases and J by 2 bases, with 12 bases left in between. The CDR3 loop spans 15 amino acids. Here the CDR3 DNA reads TGTGCCAGCTCACCATCGGGTATAGGTAACACTGAAGCTTTCTTT. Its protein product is CASSPSGIGNTEAFF.

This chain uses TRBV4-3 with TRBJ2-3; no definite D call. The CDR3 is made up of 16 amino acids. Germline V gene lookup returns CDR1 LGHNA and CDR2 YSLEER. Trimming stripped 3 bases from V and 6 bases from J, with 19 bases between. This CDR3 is CASSHPKTAGADTQYF. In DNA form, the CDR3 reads TGCGCCAGCAGCCACCCCAAGACGGCCGGCGCGGATACGCAGTATTTT.

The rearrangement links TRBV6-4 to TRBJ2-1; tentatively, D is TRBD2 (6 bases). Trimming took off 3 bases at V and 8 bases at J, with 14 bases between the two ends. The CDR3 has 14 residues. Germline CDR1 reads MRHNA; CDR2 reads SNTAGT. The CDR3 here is CASSEEIGGYEQFF. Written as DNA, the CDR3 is TGTGCCAGCAGTGAAGAAATCGGGGGTTATGAGCAGTTCTTC.

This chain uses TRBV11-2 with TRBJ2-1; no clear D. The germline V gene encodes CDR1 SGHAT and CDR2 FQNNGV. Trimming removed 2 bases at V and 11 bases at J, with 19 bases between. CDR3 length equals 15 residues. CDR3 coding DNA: TGTGCCAGCAGCTTAACAGTGGGCCTAAGCCCCCAGCAGTTCTTC. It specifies CASSLTVGLSPQQFF.

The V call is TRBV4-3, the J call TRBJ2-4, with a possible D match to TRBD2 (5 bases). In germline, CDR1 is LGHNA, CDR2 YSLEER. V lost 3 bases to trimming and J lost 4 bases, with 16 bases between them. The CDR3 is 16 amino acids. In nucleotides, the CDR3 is TGCGCCAGCAGCCAGGCGCAAAGGACGGGGAAAAACATTCAGTACTTC. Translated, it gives CASSQAQRTGKNIQYF.